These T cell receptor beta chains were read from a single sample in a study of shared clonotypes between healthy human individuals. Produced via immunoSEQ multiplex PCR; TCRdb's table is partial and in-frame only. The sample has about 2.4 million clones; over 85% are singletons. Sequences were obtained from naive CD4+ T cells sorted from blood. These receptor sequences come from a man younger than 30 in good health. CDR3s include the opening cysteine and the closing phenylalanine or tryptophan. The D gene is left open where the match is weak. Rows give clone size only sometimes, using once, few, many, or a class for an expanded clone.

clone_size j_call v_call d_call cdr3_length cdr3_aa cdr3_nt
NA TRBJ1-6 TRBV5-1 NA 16 CASSRDRRSFNSPLHF TGCGCCAGCAGCCGAGACAGGAGGTCATTTAATTCACCCCTCCACTTT
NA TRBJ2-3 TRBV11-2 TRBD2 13 CASKREVADTQYF TGTGCCAGCAAACGGGAGGTTGCGGATACGCAGTATTTT
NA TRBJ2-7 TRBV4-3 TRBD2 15 CASSRTSGSSYEQYF TGCGCCAGCAGTCGGACTAGCGGAAGTTCCTACGAGCAGTACTTC
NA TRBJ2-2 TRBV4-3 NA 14 CASSQSPLTGELFF TGCGCCAGCAGCCAAAGCCCCCTCACCGGGGAGCTGTTTTTT
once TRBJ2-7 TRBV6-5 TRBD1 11 CASGTDLRQYF TGTGCCAGCGGGACAGACCTCCGTCAGTACTTC
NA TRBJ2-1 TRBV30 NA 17 CAWSVLFGRSTSNEQFF TGTGCCTGGAGTGTACTATTCGGCAGGTCTACCTCCAATGAGCAGTTCTTC
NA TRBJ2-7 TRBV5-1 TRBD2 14 CASSLTAGIYEQYF TGCGCCAGCAGCCTAACAGCGGGAATCTACGAGCAGTACTTC
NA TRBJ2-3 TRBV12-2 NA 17 CASRFHFPDTIQDTQYF TGTGCAAGTCGCTTCCATTTCCCCGACACCATACAGGATACGCAGTATTTT
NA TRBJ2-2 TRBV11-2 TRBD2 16 CASSRLAGGWTGELFF TGTGCCAGCAGCCGACTAGCGGGGGGCTGGACCGGGGAGCTGTTTTTT
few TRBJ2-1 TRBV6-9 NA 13 CASRAERGNEQFF TGTGCCAGCAGAGCGGAACGAGGGAATGAGCAGTTCTTC
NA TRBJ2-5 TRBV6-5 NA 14 CASSYSNLGGTQYF TGTGCCAGCAGTTACTCGAATCTAGGGGGAACCCAGTACTTC
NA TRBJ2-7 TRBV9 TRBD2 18 CASSVQQGLAGVSYEQYF TGTGCCAGCAGCGTACAGCAGGGACTAGCGGGAGTTTCCTACGAGCAGTACTTC
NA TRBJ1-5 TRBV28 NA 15 CASSFSGGANQPQHF TGTGCCAGCAGTTTCTCGGGAGGTGCCAATCAGCCCCAGCATTTT
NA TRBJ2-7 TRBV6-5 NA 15 CASSYSGPHGGEQYF TGTGCCAGCAGTTACTCGGGACCCCATGGCGGCGAGCAGTACTTC
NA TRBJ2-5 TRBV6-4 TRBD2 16 CASSPYSGSLQETQYF TGTGCCAGCAGTCCGTATAGCGGGAGCCTCCAAGAGACCCAGTACTTC
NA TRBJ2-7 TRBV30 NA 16 CAWSTNRAQEAYEQYF TGTGCCTGGAGTACCAACAGGGCCCAGGAGGCCTACGAGCAGTACTTC
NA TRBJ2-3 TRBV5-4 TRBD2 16 CASSFSSGRSTDTQYF TGTGCCAGCAGCTTCTCAAGCGGGAGAAGCACAGATACGCAGTATTTT
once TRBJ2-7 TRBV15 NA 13 CATSIQGGNEQYF TGTGCCACCAGCATCCAGGGGGGAAACGAGCAGTACTTC
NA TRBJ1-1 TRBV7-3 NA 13 CASSADRNTEAFF TGTGCCAGCAGCGCCGACAGGAACACTGAAGCTTTCTTT
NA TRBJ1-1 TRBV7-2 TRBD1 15 CASSEGQDPYTEAFF TGTGCCAGCAGCGAGGGACAGGACCCTTACACTGAAGCTTTCTTT
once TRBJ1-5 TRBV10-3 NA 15 CAISELGQSNQPQHF TGTGCCATCAGTGAACTTGGACAGAGCAATCAGCCCCAGCATTTT
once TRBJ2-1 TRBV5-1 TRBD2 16 CASSLLTSGGNNEQFF TGCGCCAGCAGCTTATTAACTAGCGGGGGTAACAATGAGCAGTTCTTC
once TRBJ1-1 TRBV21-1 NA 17 CASSKAGQGQGYTEAFF TGTGCCAGCAGCAAAGCTGGCCAGGGACAGGGGTACACTGAAGCTTTCTTT
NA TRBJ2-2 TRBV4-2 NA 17 CASSREGRQLNTGELFF TGTGCCAGCAGCCGAGAGGGTAGGCAGTTGAACACCGGGGAGCTGTTTTTT
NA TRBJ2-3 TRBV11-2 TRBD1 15 CASSSGTGRTDTQYF TGTGCCAGCAGCTCCGGGACAGGAAGAACAGATACGCAGTATTTT
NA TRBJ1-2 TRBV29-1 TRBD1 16 CSVDGAGTGLAYGYTF TGCAGCGTTGATGGGGCAGGGACAGGGTTGGCCTATGGCTACACCTTC
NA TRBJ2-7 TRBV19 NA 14 CASSKIGRLGEQYF TGTGCCAGTAGCAAGATCGGACGATTGGGCGAGCAGTACTTC
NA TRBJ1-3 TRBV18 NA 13 CASSPPSGNTIYF TGTGCCAGCTCACCACCGTCCGGAAACACCATATATTTT
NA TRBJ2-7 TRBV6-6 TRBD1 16 CASTNRGGQGAYEQYF TGTGCCAGCACCAACAGAGGGGGACAGGGGGCCTACGAGCAGTACTTC
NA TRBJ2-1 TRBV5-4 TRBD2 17 CASSPKGAGGPYNEQFF TGTGCCAGCAGCCCCAAAGGGGCGGGAGGGCCCTACAATGAGCAGTTCTTC
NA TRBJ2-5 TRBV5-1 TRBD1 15 CASSLQGGAGETQYF TGCGCCAGCAGCTTACAAGGGGGCGCAGGAGAGACCCAGTACTTC
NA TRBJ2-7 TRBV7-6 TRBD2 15 CASSQLAGGQGEQYF TGTGCCAGCAGCCAGTTAGCGGGAGGGCAGGGCGAGCAGTACTTC
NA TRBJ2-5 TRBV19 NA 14 CASSRPQSRETQYF TGTGCCAGTAGCCGACCTCAAAGCAGGGAGACCCAGTACTTC
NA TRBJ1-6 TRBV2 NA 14 CASSPDSVNSPLHF TGTGCCAGCAGCCCAGACAGTGTTAATTCACCCCTCCACTTT
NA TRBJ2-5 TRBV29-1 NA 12 CSVEGGWETQYF TGCAGCGTTGAGGGCGGCTGGGAGACCCAGTACTTC
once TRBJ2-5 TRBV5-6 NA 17 CASSLELQGGLGETQYF TGTGCCAGCAGCTTGGAACTACAGGGAGGTCTGGGAGAGACCCAGTACTTC
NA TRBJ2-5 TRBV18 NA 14 CASSPRALEETQYF TGTGCCAGCTCACCCCGGGCTCTTGAAGAGACCCAGTACTTC
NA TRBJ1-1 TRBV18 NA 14 CASSPLGAETEAFF TGTGCCAGCTCACCACTGGGGGCAGAAACTGAAGCTTTCTTT
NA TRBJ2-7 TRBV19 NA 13 CASSRGPSYEQYF TGTGCCAGTAGCAGGGGCCCCTCCTACGAGCAGTACTTC
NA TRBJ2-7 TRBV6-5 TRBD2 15 CASSSLSGVAYEQYF TGTGCCAGCAGTTCCCTTAGCGGGGTAGCCTACGAGCAGTACTTC
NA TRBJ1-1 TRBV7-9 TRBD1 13 CASSQGGNTEAFF TGTGCCAGCAGTCAGGGGGGTAACACTGAAGCTTTCTTT
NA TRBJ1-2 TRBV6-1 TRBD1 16 CASSGGTGGAYRGYTF TGTGCCAGCAGTGGCGGGACAGGGGGCGCTTACCGTGGCTACACCTTC
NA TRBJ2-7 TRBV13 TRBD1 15 CASTVTGGTEYEQYF TGTGCCAGCACCGTGACAGGGGGCACGGAGTACGAGCAGTACTTC
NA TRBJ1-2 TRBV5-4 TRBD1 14 CASSLGLQGLGYTF TGTGCCAGCAGCTTGGGCCTACAGGGGCTGGGCTACACCTTC
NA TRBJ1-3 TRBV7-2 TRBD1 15 CASSSGQGDGNTIYF TGTGCCAGCAGCTCGGGACAGGGGGATGGAAACACCATATATTTT
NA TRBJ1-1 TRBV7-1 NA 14 CASSISAGNTEAFF TGTGCCAGCAGCATTAGTGCTGGCAACACTGAAGCTTTCTTT
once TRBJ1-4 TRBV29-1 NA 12 CSGTIGGEKLFF TGCAGCGGGACAATTGGCGGTGAAAAACTGTTTTTT
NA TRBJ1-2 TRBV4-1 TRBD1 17 CASSQDGDRTVLYGYTF TGCGCCAGCAGCCAAGATGGGGACAGGACTGTGCTCTATGGCTACACCTTC
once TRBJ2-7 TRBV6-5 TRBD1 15 CASRSRGQGTYEQYF TGTGCCAGCAGATCAAGAGGACAGGGGACCTACGAGCAGTACTTC
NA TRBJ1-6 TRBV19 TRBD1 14 CASSTQGGNSPLHF TGTGCCAGTAGTACACAGGGGGGCAATTCACCCCTCCACTTT
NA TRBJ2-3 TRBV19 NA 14 CASREYGYSDTQYF TGTGCCAGTAGGGAATATGGGTACTCGGATACGCAGTATTTT
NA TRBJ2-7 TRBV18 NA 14 CASSPLKGTYEQYF TGTGCCAGCTCACCACTTAAGGGAACCTACGAGCAGTACTTC
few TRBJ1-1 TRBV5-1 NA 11 CASNTNTEAFF TGCGCCAGCAACACTAACACTGAAGCTTTCTTT
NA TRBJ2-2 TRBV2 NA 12 CASGGLSGELFF TGTGCCAGCGGGGGCCTGTCCGGGGAGCTGTTTTTT
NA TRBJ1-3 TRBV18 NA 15 CASSPKQGSGNTIYF TGTGCCAGCTCACCCAAACAGGGATCTGGAAACACCATATATTTT